This passage covers 18 T cell receptor beta chains from one sample sequenced in a study of regulatory and conventional T cells in RAG deficiency. Conventional CD4+ T cells were sorted from blood as CD25-low CD127-high cells. TCRdb's copy holds only in-frame clones and misses some; the assay was immunoSEQ multiplex PCR. The sample comprises 25,000 to 35,000 clones, roughly 95% of which are singletons, and approximately 0.16% rests with the top ten. This sample was shared with a second study, whose subject was regulatory T cells. That source notes: Primers: 52 TRBV forward and 13 TRBJ reverse.

Sequencing input: CD25- CD4+ T cells sorted from blood. The source of these receptors is a human donor in good health.

On this clone itself: A junction boundary mismatches the germline segment, possibly from a read error. The V call is TRBV2, the J call TRBJ1-2; no clear D gene. Germline CDR1 reads SNHLY; CDR2 reads FYNNEI. The CDR3 length is 8 residues. CDR3 in amino acids: CASSERVF. Here the CDR3 DNA reads TGTGCCAGCAGTGAACGCGTCTTC.

Concerning this clone itself: The germline gene is not matched at one end of the junction; a read error may be the cause. Other DNA sequences in this sample translate to the same CDR3. This sequence joins TRBV6-5 and TRBJ1-6; 10 bases agree with TRBD1. Germline V gives CDR1 MNHEY, CDR2 SVGAGI. The CDR3 sequence is 14 residues long. CDR3 coding DNA: TGTGCCAGCAGTCGGGGACAGGGGAATTCCCCCCTCCACTTT. Residues: CASSRGQGNSPLHF.

This chain joins TRBV14 and TRBJ2-7; 8 nucleotides agree with TRBD1. CDR1 is SGHDN and CDR2 is FVKESK in the germline V gene. Germline trimming cut 4 bases from V and 4 bases from J; bases unmatched to any gene: 6. This CDR3 has 14 residues. In nucleotides, the CDR3 is TGTGCCAGCAGCCGGGGACAGGAGCCGTACGAGCAGTACTTC. This encodes CASSRGQEPYEQYF.

The V gene is TRBV7-9, the J gene TRBJ1-1; D remains ambiguous. The CDR3 contains 12 residues. CDR1 and CDR2 from the germline V gene are SEHNR and FQNEAQ (reference sequence). V lost 5 bases to trimming and J lost 2 bases, with 6 bases between them. The DNA for the CDR3 is TGTGCCAGCAGCCCAACAAACACTGAAGCTTTCTTT. This encodes CASSPTNTEAFF.

This chain joins TRBV7-2 and TRBJ2-7, with D perhaps matching TRBD1 (6 bases). CDR1 is SGHTA, CDR2 FQGNSA, per germline. V shed 5 bases and J shed 7 bases, with 24 bases lying between them. The CDR3 covers 16 residues. CDR3 coding DNA: TGTGCCAGCAGCCCAGATACAGGGAGCCTACGTTTAGAGCAGTACTTC. Protein sequence: CASSPDTGSLRLEQYF.

The V call is TRBV7-8, the J call TRBJ2-7; TRBD1 agrees at 9 bases. CDR3 length equals 15 residues. J gave up 4 bases and V 3 bases, and 7 bases lay outside the gene matches. Germline-derived CDR1 and CDR2 are SGHVS and FQNEAQ. The CDR3 loop reads CASSFLGTGSYEQYF. DNA for the CDR3: TGTGCCAGCAGCTTTCTCGGGACAGGGAGTTACGAGCAGTACTTC.

V and J are TRBV18 and TRBJ1-1; 7 bases align to TRBD1. The ends lost 8 bases at V and 1 base at J; junction bases unmatched: 7. The CDR3 sequence is 14 residues long. The germline CDR1 and CDR2 sequences are KGHSH and LQKENI. The CDR3 protein is CASRPTGRNTEAFF. The CDR3 DNA sequence: TGTGCCAGCCGACCGACAGGGCGGAACACTGAAGCTTTCTTT.

This chain links TRBV9 with TRBJ2-1, with TRBD2 identical over 9 bases. The CDR3 sequence is 13 residues long. CDR1 and CDR2 from the germline V gene are SGDLS and YYNGEE. J gave up 14 bases and V 0 bases, and 6 bases lay outside the gene matches. The CDR3 sequence: CASSVDGGGAEFF. The CDR3 coding sequence is TGTGCCAGCAGCGTAGACGGCGGGGGGGCAGAGTTCTTC.

This sequence joins TRBV5-1 and TRBJ2-3; no reliable D call. The CDR3 covers 12 residues. Germline CDR1 is SGHRS and CDR2 is YFSETQ. The V end lost 3 bases, the J end lost 4 bases, and 6 bases lay between the germline ends. CDR3 DNA sequence: TGCGCCAGCAGCTACAGAGCAGATACGCAGTATTTT. Translation: CASSYRADTQYF.

V usage is TRBV5-1 and J usage is TRBJ2-3; tentatively, D is TRBD1 (6 bases). Trimming shortened V by 4 bases and J by 5 bases, and 20 bases separated the two germline ends. In germline, CDR1 is SGHRS, CDR2 YFSETQ. The CDR3 is 16 residues long. The chain's CDR3 is CASSLDRRRAGDTQYF. In DNA form, the CDR3 reads TGCGCCAGCAGCCTCGACAGGCGTCGGGCGGGAGATACGCAGTATTTT. The variable domain in full, completed from reference TRBV5-1 and TRBJ2-3, reads KAGVTQTPRYLIKTRGQQVTLSCSPISGHRSVSWYQQTPGQGLQFLFEYFSETQRNKGNFPGRFSGRQFSNSRSEMNVSTLELGDSALYLCASSLDRRRAGDTQYFGPGTRLTVL.

V is TRBV29-1 and J is TRBJ1-2; a weak D match, TRBD1 (5 bases). In germline, CDR1 is SQVTM, CDR2 ANQGSEA. The CDR3 loop spans 13 amino acids. V lost 2 bases to trimming and J lost 0 bases, with 7 bases between them. The CDR3 loop reads CSVERTPNYGYTF. CDR3 coding DNA: TGCAGCGTTGAAAGGACACCTAACTATGGCTACACCTTC.

In this sample, this clone turned up once. The V gene is TRBV15, the J gene TRBJ2-3; TRBD2 is a possible D gene (5 bases). The CDR3 runs 16 residues. Trimming cost V 5 bases and J 3 bases, with 18 bases left between them. Germline loops: CDR1 LNHNV, CDR2 YYDKDF (reference sequence). The CDR3 DNA reads as TGTGCCACCAGCCTCGCGGGTGCTTTGTGGACAGATACGCAGTATTTT. Translated, it gives CATSLAGALWTDTQYF.

The J gene is TRBJ1-1, the V gene TRBV5-1; 8 bases agree with TRBD1. Germline V CDR1 and CDR2: SGHRS, YFSETQ. Trimming removed 1 base from V and 3 bases from J; junction bases left unmatched: 11. This CDR3 spans 17 amino acids. The CDR3 coding sequence is TGCGCCAGCAGCTTGCCCCAGGGGGCGGCGGTGGACACTGAAGCTTTCTTT. As protein: CASSLPQGAAVDTEAFF.

The rearrangement joins TRBV6-5 to TRBJ1-4; TRBD1 agrees at 7 bases. The germline V gene has CDR1 MNHEY and CDR2 SVGAGI. CDR3 length: 14 amino acids. V gave up 6 bases and J gave up 6 bases; unmatched junction bases: 7. The CDR3 sequence is CASSSTGRDEKLFF. CDR3 in DNA: TGTGCCAGCAGCTCGACAGGGAGAGATGAAAAACTGTTTTTT.

The chain has TRBV2 and TRBJ1-1, with TRBD1 identical over 7 bases. Losses at the gene ends were 10 bases for V and 1 base for J; bases not matched to a gene: 9. From germline, CDR1 is SNHLY and CDR2 FYNNEI. This CDR3 has 14 amino acids. The CDR3 loop is CATKPGQRNTEAFF. For the CDR3, the DNA is TGTGCCACAAAGCCGGGACAGAGGAACACTGAAGCTTTCTTT.

This chain links TRBV19 with TRBJ2-2, with 12 nucleotides matching TRBD2. Germline lookup yields CDR1 LNHDA and CDR2 SQIVND (reference sequence). CDR3 length: 15 amino acids. V shed 5 bases, J shed 8 bases, and the junction held 6 bases outside the gene matches. CDR3 region: CASSVASGGAGELFF. In DNA form, the CDR3 reads TGTGCCAGTAGTGTCGCTAGCGGGGGGGCTGGGGAGCTGTTTTTT.

In DNA, the CDR3 is TGTGCCAGCAGTGCCAGGACAGGGGGCAACGAGCAGTACTTC. This codes for CASSARTGGNEQYF. The rearrangement links TRBV9 to TRBJ2-7; 11 nucleotides agree with TRBD1. V gave up 5 bases and J gave up 5 bases; unmatched junction bases: 6. Germline values: CDR1 SGDLS, CDR2 YYNGEE. The CDR3 is made up of 14 amino acids. The variable domain in full, with the rest retrieved from reference TRBV9 and TRBJ2-7, is DSGVTQTPKHLITATGQRVTLRCSPRSGDLSVYWYQQSLDQGLQFLIQYYNGEERAKGNILERFSAQQFPDLHSELNLSSLELGDSALYFCASSARTGGNEQYFGPGTRLTVT.

The rearrangement links TRBV4-2 to TRBJ2-3; 9 bases are shared with TRBD1. Germline values: CDR1 LGHNA, CDR2 YNFKEQ. CDR3 length: 17 amino acids. The V segment lost 0 bases and the J segment 2 bases; nucleotides outside the gene matches: 6. The CDR3 sequence is CASSQDMGQGPTDTQYF. The CDR3 DNA sequence: TGTGCCAGCAGCCAAGATATGGGACAGGGACCCACAGATACGCAGTATTTT.